This record concerns one TCR beta chain sequence. This PCR relied on a set of 60 Vbeta primers and 13 Jbeta primers. Sequencing used immunoSEQ multiplex PCR; TCRdb keeps in-frame clones, though not all of them. Among 150,000 or so clones listed, under 85% were seen once. CDR3 length equals 16 residues. Trimming pared 0 bases from V and 3 bases from J, leaving 15 bases between. Per germline, CDR1 SGDLS and CDR2 YYNGEE. This sample is drawn from a study of cytomegalovirus exposure and HLA in healthy donors. The sequenced sample was PBMCs. The chain combines TRBV9 with TRBJ1-1; D unresolved. This sequence was found in a young woman in good health and CMV-seronegative. The CDR3 DNA sequence: TGTGCCAGCAGCGTAGGAGGGCCGCGGAGTTACACTGAAGCTTTCTTT. It translates to CASSVGGPRSYTEAFF.